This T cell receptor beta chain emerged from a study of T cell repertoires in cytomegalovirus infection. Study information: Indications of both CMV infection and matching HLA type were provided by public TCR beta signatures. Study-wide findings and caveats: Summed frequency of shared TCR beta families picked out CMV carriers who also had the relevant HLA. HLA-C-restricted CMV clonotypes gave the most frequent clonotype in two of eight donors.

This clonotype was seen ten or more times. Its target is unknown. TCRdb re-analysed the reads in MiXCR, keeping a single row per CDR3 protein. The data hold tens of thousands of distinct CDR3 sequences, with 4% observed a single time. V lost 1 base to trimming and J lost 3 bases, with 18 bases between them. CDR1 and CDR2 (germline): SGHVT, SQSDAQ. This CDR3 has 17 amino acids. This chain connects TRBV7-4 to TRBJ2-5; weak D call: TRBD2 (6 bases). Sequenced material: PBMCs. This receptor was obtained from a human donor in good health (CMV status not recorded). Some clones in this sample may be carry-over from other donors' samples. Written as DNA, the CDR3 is TGTGCCAGCAGCTTAGAGTTTTGGGCGGGGAAAGAAGAGACCCAGTACTTC. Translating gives CASSLEFWAGKEETQYF. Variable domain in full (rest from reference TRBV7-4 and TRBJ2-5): GAGVSQSPRYKVAKRGRDVALRCDSISGHVTLYWYRQTLGQGSEVLTYSQSDAQRDKSGRPSGRFSAERPERSVSTLKIQRTEQGDSAVYLCASSLEFWAGKEETQYFGPGTRLLVL.